Following are 20 T cell receptor beta chains from one sample sequenced in a study of siplizumab effects on memory and regulatory T cells. Profiling relied on immunoSEQ multiplex PCR, and the TCRdb table lists in-frame clones only, not all of them. The sample carries 100,000 or so clones, roughly nine tenths recorded once. The source material was Tregs sorted from blood. The receptor source for this set is a human donor in good health.

The rearrangement uses TRBV5-1 and TRBJ2-2, with 8 bases fitting TRBD1. Germline-derived CDR1 and CDR2 are SGHRS and YFSETQ. The CDR3 covers 17 residues. J lost 7 bases, V lost 4 bases, and 15 bases had no gene match. DNA of the CDR3: TGCGCCAGCAGCCTTGACGGCCGGCAGGGGGCAGTCGGGGAGCTGTTTTTT. This codes for CASSLDGRQGAVGELFF. The full variable domain, with the rest looked up from reference TRBV5-1 and TRBJ2-2, is KAGVTQTPRYLIKTRGQQVTLSCSPISGHRSVSWYQQTPGQGLQFLFEYFSETQRNKGNFPGRFSGRQFSNSRSEMNVSTLELGDSALYLCASSLDGRQGAVGELFFGEGSRLTVL.

This clone appeared a few times. The rearrangement uses TRBV19 and TRBJ1-1; 8 bases align to TRBD1. Germline V gene sequence: CDR1 LNHDA, CDR2 SQIVND (reference sequence). This CDR3 has 14 residues. Unmatched junction bases numbered 7, after V lost 6 bases and J lost 4 bases. The CDR3: CASSHQGASTEAFF. The CDR3 DNA sequence: TGTGCCAGTAGCCACCAGGGGGCGAGCACTGAAGCTTTCTTT.

The chain couples TRBV28 to TRBJ2-7; possibly TRBD1 or TRBD2 for D (5 bases each). Trimming shortened V by 8 bases and J by 12 bases, and 26 bases separated the two germline ends. Germline-derived CDR1 and CDR2 are MDHEN and SYDVKM. This CDR3 has 14 amino acids. The CDR3 coding sequence is TGTGCCAGCCTCACCCCGGGGCACTCATACGAGGCGTACTTC. Amino acids: CASLTPGHSYEAYF.

V gene TRBV11-2 combines with J gene TRBJ2-7; no firm D call. Germline loops: CDR1 SGHAT, CDR2 FQNNGV. The CDR3 contains 14 residues. V was shortened by 5 bases and J by 0 bases, with 11 bases between the two germline ends. This chain's CDR3 is CASSRWADSYEQYF. The CDR3 DNA sequence: TGTGCCAGCAGCCGATGGGCAGACTCCTACGAGCAGTACTTC.

This clone was seen a single time. This chain links TRBV11-2 with TRBJ2-7, with D unclear. Trimming took 5 bases from V and 3 from J, leaving 11 bases between them. The CDR3 has 13 residues. The germline CDR1 and CDR2 sequences are SGHAT and FQNNGV. In DNA, the CDR3 is TGTGCCAGCAGCCTACTCTCCCACTACGAGCAGTACTTC. Residues: CASSLLSHYEQYF.

In DNA, the CDR3 is TGCGCCAGCAGCTTAGGCCTGGGGAGCGGTATCACAGATACGCAGTATTTT. It is translated as CASSLGLGSGITDTQYF. The V gene is TRBV5-1, the J gene TRBJ2-3, with D perhaps matching TRBD2 (5 bases). Germline V gives CDR1 SGHRS, CDR2 YFSETQ. V was trimmed by 2 bases and J by 2 bases, leaving 18 bases between them. This CDR3 is built from 17 residues.

This chain joins TRBV28 and TRBJ2-3; TRBD1 might be the D (6 bases). The CDR3 runs to 13 residues. Trimming removed 10 bases from V and 0 bases from J, with 11 bases in between. CDR1 is MDHEN, CDR2 SYDVKM, per germline. CDR3 DNA: TGTGCCACGTTGGACAGTAGCACAGATACGCAGTATTTT. Its translation is CATLDSSTDTQYF.

The chain couples TRBV19 to TRBJ2-7; 8 nucleotides align to TRBD2. V lost 5 bases and J lost 1; bases outside the gene matches: 4. The length of the CDR3 is 14 residues. Germline assignment: CDR1 LNHDA and CDR2 SQIVND (reference sequence). The CDR3 sequence is CASSPGGRSYEQYF. The CDR3 DNA sequence: TGTGCCAGTAGTCCTGGCGGGAGGTCCTACGAGCAGTACTTC.

The rearrangement joins TRBV13 to TRBJ2-3; tentative D call: TRBD1 (6 bases). Per germline, CDR1 PRHDT and CDR2 FYEKMQ (reference sequence). The CDR3 has 12 residues. Between the trimmed V and J ends, which lost 10 bases and 1 base, there was a span of 9 bases. The CDR3 protein is CATGEGTDTQYF. CDR3 DNA sequence: TGTGCCACAGGGGAAGGCACAGATACGCAGTATTTT.

CDR3 DNA: TGCGCCAGCAGCTTGGCTGCAGATACGCAGTATTTT. Translation gives CASSLAADTQYF. The chain recombines TRBV5-1 with TRBJ2-3; D is unclear. V dropped 0 bases and J dropped 4 bases, with 3 bases sitting between them. CDR1 is SGHRS, CDR2 YFSETQ, per germline. CDR3 size: 12 residues.

V usage is TRBV29-1 and J usage is TRBJ1-3; unclear D gene. Trimming left V 4 bases short and J 0 bases short, with 7 bases between. The CDR3 totals 13 residues. Per the germline V gene, CDR1 is SQVTM and CDR2 is ANQGSEA. CDR3: CSVGASSGNTIYF. CDR3 in DNA: TGCAGCGTTGGGGCAAGCTCTGGAAACACCATATATTTT.

This chain joins TRBV7-8 and TRBJ2-7; 11 bases match TRBD2. Trimming took 4 bases from V and 7 from J; bases not matched to a gene: 6. The CDR3 consists of 14 residues. CDR1 is SGHVS and CDR2 is FQNEAQ in the germline V gene. The CDR3 DNA sequence: TGTGCCAGCAGCTCACTAGCGGGAGTCGGGGAGCAGTACTTC. It yields the protein CASSSLAGVGEQYF.

This chain uses TRBV28 with TRBJ2-7; D might be TRBD1 (5 bases). Deletions cut 3 bases from V and 2 bases from J, with 11 bases between. The CDR3 spans 14 residues. CDR1 MDHEN and CDR2 SYDVKM come from the germline V gene. CDR3 sequence reads: CASSFRAGTYEQYF. The DNA of the CDR3 is TGTGCCAGCAGTTTCAGGGCTGGGACCTACGAGCAGTACTTC.

A few counts support this clone. This sequence joins TRBV28 and TRBJ1-4; no clear D. Trimming took off 3 bases at V and 6 bases at J, with 2 bases between the two ends. Germline V lookup: CDR1 MDHEN, CDR2 SYDVKM. The CDR3 is 11 residues long. CDR3 region: CASSFYEKLFF. The CDR3 bases are TGTGCCAGCAGTTTCTATGAAAAACTGTTTTTT.

The V call is TRBV10-2, the J call TRBJ2-7; D remains unclear. The V end lost 9 bases, the J end lost 6 bases, and 12 bases lay between the germline ends. The CDR3 totals 11 residues. Germline CDR1 is WSHSY and CDR2 is SAAADI. CDR3 coding DNA: TGCGCCAGTTCAGACTTTGCCGAGCAGTACTTC. It codes for CASSDFAEQYF.

V gene TRBV5-6 combines with J gene TRBJ1-2; 7 bases map to TRBD1. Per the germline V gene, CDR1 is SGHDT and CDR2 is YYEEEE. The CDR3 runs 13 residues. Trimming took 4 bases from V and 8 from J; bases not matched to a gene: 8. CDR3 nucleotides: TGTGCCAGCAGCCCCGGACAGGTGGGAGGCTACACCTTC. The encoded protein is CASSPGQVGGYTF.

This clone was recorded only once. The V gene is TRBV29-1, the J gene TRBJ2-3; 9 nucleotides match TRBD2. This CDR3 has 14 residues. V trimming: 7 bases; J trimming: 5 bases; junction bases outside the gene matches: 10. In germline, CDR1 is SQVTM, CDR2 ANQGSEA. CDR3 region: CSGGASGTRDTQYF. The CDR3 DNA is TGCAGCGGGGGCGCTAGCGGGACTAGAGATACGCAGTATTTT.

The genes are TRBV9 and TRBJ2-7; D remains unclear. CDR3 length equals 14 residues. Germline V CDR1 and CDR2: SGDLS, YYNGEE. The V and J ends lost 0 bases and 3 bases respectively, with 10 bases between them. The CDR3 loop reads CASSVDQDGYEQYF. In nucleotides, the CDR3 is TGTGCCAGCAGCGTAGATCAAGACGGCTACGAGCAGTACTTC.

The chain combines TRBV29-1 with TRBJ2-7, with 8 bases aligning to TRBD1. Germline assignment: CDR1 SQVTM and CDR2 ANQGSEA. Trimming removed 6 bases from V and 2 bases from J; junction bases left unmatched: 0. This CDR3 is built from 11 residues. CDR3: CSVTGAYEQYF. The CDR3 bases are TGCAGCGTGACAGGGGCCTACGAGCAGTACTTC.

The chain has TRBV5-1 and TRBJ1-1; D is possibly TRBD1 (5 bases). Germline V gene sequence: CDR1 SGHRS, CDR2 YFSETQ. The CDR3 consists of 15 residues. Trimming shortened V by 0 bases and J by 0 bases, and 9 bases separated the two germline ends. The DNA for the CDR3 is TGCGCCAGCAGCTTGGGGGGGATAATGAACACTGAAGCTTTCTTT. This translates into CASSLGGIMNTEAFF.